This T cell receptor (beta chain) was recorded in a study of shared clonotypes between healthy human individuals. Study-level points and caveats: Genetic and exposure-history diversity was limited by the few donors. Generation probabilities were higher for clonotypes shared across all four sorted-subset donors than for unshared ones. On the whole, naive subsets had larger estimated richness than memory subsets had.

On sorted subsets, replicate PCRs used roughly 190 ng DNA, or roughly 30,000 T cell genomes. The method was immunoSEQ multiplex PCR; TCRdb's version includes in-frame clones alone and lacks a portion of them. The data show about 2 million clones, approximately 95% seen once. Notes on this clone: Its antigen is unknown. The junction shows a germline mismatch at one end, possibly a read error.

The CDR3 is 18 amino acids. Germline assignment: CDR1 SSHAT and CDR2 FNYEAQ (reference sequence). The V call is TRBV7-7, the J call TRBJ2-5; perhaps TRBD2 as D (5 bases). Source material: naive CD4+ T cells sorted from blood. The subset denotes: CD45RA+ positively selected. The sequence derives from a young man in good health. The CDR3 protein is CASSLAFSGLIPQETQYF. DNA of the CDR3: TGTGCTAGCAGCTTAGCGTTCTCTGGACTCATCCCCCAAGAGACCCAGTACTTC.